This T cell receptor beta chain emerged from a study of shared clonotypes between healthy human individuals. Measured with immunoSEQ multiplex PCR; TCRdb has only the in-frame clones, and not every one. The top ten hold about 16% of the sample, which has about 330,000 clones, more than 75% seen once. With 5 bases removed from V and 4 bases from J, the gap between germline ends came to 21 bases. This CDR3 has 17 residues. Germline assignment: CDR1 SEHNR and CDR2 FQNEAQ (reference sequence). This receptor was obtained from a young man in good health. This chain joins TRBV7-9 and TRBJ2-1; possible D gene TRBD1, 6 bases. The sequencing input was memory CD8+ T cells sorted from blood. Subset meaning: CD45RO+ cells pooled with CCR7-negative TemRA cells. The CDR3 DNA sequence: TGTGCCAGCAGCGCGACTACAGGGCATTCTTCGTACAATGAGCAGTTCTTC. It encodes CASSATTGHSSYNEQFF.